This entry lists 21 T cell receptor beta chains sequenced from one sample in a study of early stage breast cancer tumors. Here immunoSEQ multiplex PCR was the method, and the copy in TCRdb shows in-frame clones only, minus some. The sample shows roughly 49,000 clones, approximately 78% of them seen only once. The sequenced sample consisted of blood. The receptors originated from a person aged 40-50 years with breast cancer.

This clone has just a few counts. The J gene is TRBJ1-1, the V gene TRBV7-9; D ambiguous. V lost 11 bases and J 1 base, leaving 11 bases between the germline ends. The length of the CDR3 is 12 residues. Per germline, CDR1 SEHNR and CDR2 FQNEAQ (reference sequence). The CDR3 coding sequence is TGTGCCGGCCGACCGGGGAACACTGAAGCTTTCTTT. It is translated as CAGRPGNTEAFF.

The CDR3 is CASSKTGTGFHSTEAFF. In nucleotides, the CDR3 is TGTGCCAGCAGCAAGACCGGGACAGGGTTCCATAGCACTGAAGCTTTCTTT. The chain recombines TRBV27 with TRBJ1-1; 9 bases are a match to TRBD1. The CDR3 is 17 residues long. Unmatched junction bases numbered 15, after V lost 6 bases and J lost 4 bases. Germline-derived CDR1 and CDR2 are MNHEY and SMNVEV (reference sequence).

V and J are TRBV30 and TRBJ1-2; D gene unclear. V was clipped by 1 base and J by 1 base, with 4 bases between them. CDR1 GTSNPN and CDR2 SVGIG come from the germline V gene (reference sequence). CDR3 length: 12 residues. In nucleotides, the CDR3 is TGTGCCTGGAGTGAAGTTAACTATGGCTACACCTTC. Amino acids: CAWSEVNYGYTF.

The V call is TRBV27, the J call TRBJ1-4; 9 positions match TRBD1. The junction had 9 bases not matched to a gene; V was cut back by 5 bases and J by 5 bases. CDR1 is MNHEY and CDR2 is SMNVEV in the germline V gene (reference sequence). The CDR3 extends over 16 amino acids. The CDR3 nucleotides are TGTGCCAGCAGTAATATGGACAGGGGAGGAAATGAAAAACTGTTTTTT. Amino acid sequence: CASSNMDRGGNEKLFF.

The chain combines TRBV2 with TRBJ2-7; 9 bases match TRBD1. Trimming took 3 bases from V and 6 from J; bases not matched to a gene: 6. The CDR3 is made up of 14 amino acids. Germline-derived CDR1 and CDR2 are SNHLY and FYNNEI. CDR3 region: CASSEGTGPGEQYF. As DNA, the CDR3 is TGTGCCAGCAGTGAGGGGACAGGGCCTGGCGAGCAGTACTTC. Supplemented by reference TRBV2 and TRBJ2-7, the full variable domain reads EPEVTQTPSHQVTQMGQEVILRCVPISNHLYFYWYRQILGQKVEFLVSFYNNEISEKSEIFDDQFSVERPDGSNFTLKIRSTKLEDSAMYFCASSEGTGPGEQYFGPGTRLTVT.

The V call is TRBV19, the J call TRBJ2-5; D ambiguous. From germline, CDR1 is LNHDA and CDR2 SQIVND (reference sequence). Trimming took off 9 bases at V and 2 bases at J, with 16 bases between the two ends. The CDR3 contains 14 residues. CDR3 in DNA: TGTGCCAGCGGCGGTAATTGGGGACAAGAGACCCAGTACTTC. This translates into CASGGNWGQETQYF.

V is TRBV5-1 and J is TRBJ1-2; D ambiguous. Germline values: CDR1 SGHRS, CDR2 YFSETQ. V lost 4 bases and J 5 bases, leaving 18 bases between the germline ends. The length of the CDR3 is 15 residues. The CDR3 reads CASSRSGEVYYGYTF. In nucleotides, the CDR3 is TGCGCCAGCAGCCGGTCCGGGGAGGTTTATTATGGCTACACCTTC.

V is TRBV4-1 and J is TRBJ1-4, with TRBD1 matching over 8 bases. The CDR3 consists of 16 residues. Losses at the gene ends were 4 bases for V and 8 bases for J; bases not matched to a gene: 12. Germline CDR1 MGHRA, CDR2 YSYEKL. CDR3 amino acids: CASSPSPTGGSEKLFF. The CDR3 coding sequence is TGCGCCAGCAGCCCTTCGCCAACAGGGGGTTCCGAAAAACTGTTTTTT.

Written as DNA, the CDR3 is TGCGCCAGCACCCCCTCAGGGTACCAAGAGACCCAGTACTTC. Amino acids: CASTPSGYQETQYF. This chain joins TRBV5-1 and TRBJ2-5, with a possible D match to TRBD1 (5 bases). V lost 6 bases to trimming and J lost 0 bases, with 12 bases between them. The germline V gene has CDR1 SGHRS and CDR2 YFSETQ. The CDR3 is made up of 14 amino acids. Looking up the rest from reference TRBV5-1 and TRBJ2-5 gives the full variable domain: KAGVTQTPRYLIKTRGQQVTLSCSPISGHRSVSWYQQTPGQGLQFLFEYFSETQRNKGNFPGRFSGRQFSNSRSEMNVSTLELGDSALYLCASTPSGYQETQYFGPGTRLLVL.

The CDR3, as DNA: TGTGCCACCAGCAGAGAAGGAGGGAGTGGGTCCGAGCAGTACTTC. Amino acid sequence: CATSREGGSGSEQYF. The chain uses TRBV15 and TRBJ2-7; the D gene is possibly TRBD2 (6 bases). Trimming pared 0 bases from V and 6 bases from J, leaving 15 bases between. Germline V CDR1 and CDR2: LNHNV, YYDKDF (reference sequence). The CDR3 covers 15 residues.

This clone was observed a handful of times. The chain recombines TRBV5-1 with TRBJ2-2, with D possibly being TRBD1 or TRBD2 (5 bases each). The V end was cut by 0 bases, the J end by 6 bases, with 15 bases between. The CDR3 is made up of 16 amino acids. Per germline, CDR1 SGHRS and CDR2 YFSETQ. For the CDR3, the DNA is TGCGCCAGCAGCTTGGAGGGGACGGTTGCTGCCGGGGAGCTGTTTTTT. This translates into CASSLEGTVAAGELFF.

The CDR3 loop is CASSAAGTNTQYF. CDR3 nucleotide sequence: TGTGCCAGTAGTGCCGCCGGGACTAATACGCAGTATTTT. V and J are TRBV19 and TRBJ2-3; 7 positions match TRBD2. In germline, CDR1 is LNHDA, CDR2 SQIVND (reference sequence). V lost 5 bases, J lost 7 bases, and 6 bases stayed unmatched. The CDR3 contains 13 residues.

The J gene is TRBJ2-1, the V gene TRBV4-1, with TRBD1 matching 11 bases. V lost 0 bases to trimming and J lost 2 bases; unmatched junction nucleotides: 3. Germline V gene sequence: CDR1 MGHRA, CDR2 YSYEKL. The CDR3 spans 17 residues. The CDR3 is CASSQESGQGAYNEQFF. CDR3 nucleotide sequence: TGCGCCAGCAGCCAAGAGTCGGGACAGGGGGCCTACAATGAGCAGTTCTTC.

The chain carries TRBV15 and TRBJ2-1; TRBD2 matches at 12 bases. The CDR3 has 16 residues. Germline CDR1 is LNHNV and CDR2 is YYDKDF (reference sequence). With V trimmed by 3 bases and J by 7 bases, 7 bases remained unmatched. The CDR3 nucleotides read TGTGCCACCAGCAGTTCTCAGGGACTAGCGGGTAATGAGCAGTTCTTC. Protein: CATSSSQGLAGNEQFF.

The rearrangement joins TRBV5-1 to TRBJ2-1; TRBD2 matches at 12 bases. Germline lookup yields CDR1 SGHRS and CDR2 YFSETQ. This CDR3 comprises 15 residues. V lost 7 bases, J lost 7 bases, and 9 bases stayed unmatched. The CDR3 is CASHSGTSGLNEQFF. In DNA form, the CDR3 reads TGCGCCAGCCACTCCGGGACTAGCGGGCTGAATGAGCAGTTCTTC. The complete variable domain, with remaining parts taken from reference TRBV5-1 and TRBJ2-1, reads KAGVTQTPRYLIKTRGQQVTLSCSPISGHRSVSWYQQTPGQGLQFLFEYFSETQRNKGNFPGRFSGRQFSNSRSEMNVSTLELGDSALYLCASHSGTSGLNEQFFGPGTRLTVL.

The J gene is TRBJ1-1, the V gene TRBV6-4; 8 bases are a match to TRBD1. The V gene end was trimmed by 4 bases and the J gene end by 4 bases; junction bases not matched to a gene: 8. Germline V gene data show CDR1 as MRHNA and CDR2 as SNTAGT. The CDR3 totals 15 residues. The CDR3 DNA follows: TGTGCCAGCAGTGCCCAGGGGGCTTTGGGCACTGAAGCTTTCTTT. This encodes CASSAQGALGTEAFF.

This sequence joins TRBV2 and TRBJ1-2; 10 nucleotides align to TRBD1. The germline V gene has CDR1 SNHLY and CDR2 FYNNEI. J gave up 6 bases and V 5 bases, and 6 bases lay outside the gene matches. CDR3 size: 14 residues. This CDR3 is CASSMGQGMDGYTF. The CDR3 DNA follows: TGTGCCAGCAGTATGGGACAGGGGATGGATGGCTACACCTTC.

V usage is TRBV5-1 and J usage is TRBJ1-1; D gene ambiguous. The CDR3 sequence is 15 residues long. The V end lost 4 bases, the J end lost 1 base, and 14 bases lay between the germline ends. CDR1 and CDR2 (germline): SGHRS, YFSETQ. CDR3 protein: CASSLSFRQNTEAFF. CDR3 coding DNA: TGCGCCAGCAGCCTCAGTTTCAGACAGAACACTGAAGCTTTCTTT. The complete variable domain, with remaining parts taken from reference TRBV5-1 and TRBJ1-1, reads KAGVTQTPRYLIKTRGQQVTLSCSPISGHRSVSWYQQTPGQGLQFLFEYFSETQRNKGNFPGRFSGRQFSNSRSEMNVSTLELGDSALYLCASSLSFRQNTEAFFGQGTRLTVV.

This chain uses TRBV10-1 with TRBJ2-1; TRBD1 agrees at 7 bases. The CDR3 sequence is 12 residues long. Germline V gene sequence: CDR1 WNHNN, CDR2 SYGVQD (reference sequence). V lost 6 bases to trimming and J lost 8 bases; unmatched junction nucleotides: 4. The CDR3 spells CASSTGAYEQFF. CDR3 bases: TGCGCCAGCAGCACAGGGGCGTATGAGCAGTTCTTC.

This chain connects TRBV6-5 to TRBJ2-7; possible D gene TRBD1, 6 bases. V was pared by 2 bases and J by 7 bases, with 6 bases between. CDR1 and CDR2 (germline): MNHEY, SVGAGI. The CDR3 is made up of 11 amino acids. The CDR3 DNA sequence: TGTGCCAGCAGTTACGGACAGGAGCAGTACTTC. Its translation is CASSYGQEQYF.

The rearrangement uses TRBV11-2 and TRBJ1-2; 9 bases agree with TRBD1. The CDR3 is 17 amino acids. The germline V gene encodes CDR1 SGHAT and CDR2 FQNNGV. J was trimmed by 4 bases and V by 2 bases; bases with no gene match: 11. The CDR3 here is CASSLSGRWTGVYGYTF. CDR3 in DNA: TGTGCCAGCAGCTTATCTGGGCGGTGGACAGGGGTCTATGGCTACACCTTC.